A selection of T cell receptor beta chains follows, all from one sample in a study of blood T cell repertoires in COVID-19. Using immunoSEQ multiplex PCR, the repertoire was profiled, and TCRdb retains in-frame clones only, with some absent. The table shows approximately 100,000 clones, with roughly 80% occurring only once. The sample taken for sequencing was peripheral blood. The receptors originated from a man between 60 and 75 years old with acute or convalescent COVID-19. CDR3s include the opening cysteine and the closing phenylalanine or tryptophan.

v_call	j_call	cdr3_aa
TRBV29-1	TRBJ1-1	CSVVTGSNTEAFF
TRBV18	TRBJ2-7	CASSPYRDRGYEQYF
TRBV29-1	TRBJ2-1	CSVEDLNEQFF
TRBV4-3	TRBJ1-1	CASSPQGGAFTEAFF
TRBV27	TRBJ1-5	CASSSVDRGGQPQHF
TRBV30	TRBJ1-2	CASSQGGQGVRYGYTF
TRBV12-3/TRBV12-4	TRBJ1-5	CASSRGLGQPQHF
TRBV7-9	TRBJ2-1	CASSEKPAGPGDEQFF
TRBV4-1	TRBJ1-2	CASSQEETGKNF
TRBV6-5	TRBJ1-6	CASSYWGRNSPLHF
TRBV23-1	TRBJ2-7	CASSPGFYEQYF
TRBV4-3	TRBJ2-3	CASSQDLQRIFTDTQYF
TRBV7-2	TRBJ1-1	CASSARQGGEAFF
TRBV7-2	TRBJ2-1	CASTRGQGGYNEQFF
TRBV14	TRBJ1-4	CASSLVGGREKLFF
TRBV7-2	TRBJ1-2	CASSSWGQNYGYTF
TRBV10-2	TRBJ2-5	CASRKGTSGSMGETQYF
TRBV9	TRBJ2-1	CASSLGGMAFNEQFF
TRBV7-9	TRBJ2-1	CAGKSGGSGNEQFF
TRBV27	TRBJ1-5	CASSPARHSNQPQHF
TRBV6-1	TRBJ2-2	CASSSRDYSGELFF
TRBV30	TRBJ1-1	CAWSPRTALNTEAFF
TRBV12-5	TRBJ2-5	CASGPRGYYETQYF
TRBV30	TRBJ1-3	CAWSVSGRNTIYF
TRBV7-9	TRBJ1-2	CATWTAINYGYTF